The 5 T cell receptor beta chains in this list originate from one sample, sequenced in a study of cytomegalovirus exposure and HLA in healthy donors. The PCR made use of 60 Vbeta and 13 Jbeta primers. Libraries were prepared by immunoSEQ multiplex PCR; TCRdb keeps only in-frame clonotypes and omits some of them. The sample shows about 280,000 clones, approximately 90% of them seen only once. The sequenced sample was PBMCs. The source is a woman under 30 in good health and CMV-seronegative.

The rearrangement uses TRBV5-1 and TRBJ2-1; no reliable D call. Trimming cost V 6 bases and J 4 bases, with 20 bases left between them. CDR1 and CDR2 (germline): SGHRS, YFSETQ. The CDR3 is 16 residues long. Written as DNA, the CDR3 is TGCGCCAGCACCCCGGCGAGCGCATCGACTTACAATGAGCAGTTCTTC. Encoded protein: CASTPASASTYNEQFF.

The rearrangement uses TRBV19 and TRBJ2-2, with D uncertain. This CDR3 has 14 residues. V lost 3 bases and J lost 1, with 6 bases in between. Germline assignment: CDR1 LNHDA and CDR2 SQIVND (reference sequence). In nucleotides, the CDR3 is TGTGCCAGTAGTATGTCAGTGAACACCGGGGAGCTGTTTTTT. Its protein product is CASSMSVNTGELFF. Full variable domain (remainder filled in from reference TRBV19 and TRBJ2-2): DGGITQSPKYLFRKEGQNVTLSCEQNLNHDAMYWYRQDPGQGLRLIYYSQIVNDFQKGDIAEGYSVSREKKESFPLTVTSAQKNPTAFYLCASSMSVNTGELFFGEGSRLTVL.

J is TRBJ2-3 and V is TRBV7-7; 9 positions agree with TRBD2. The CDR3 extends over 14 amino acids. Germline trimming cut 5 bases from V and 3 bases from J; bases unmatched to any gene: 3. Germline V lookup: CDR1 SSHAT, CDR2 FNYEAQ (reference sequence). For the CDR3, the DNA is TGTGCCAGCAGCGCGGGGGGGCAGACAGATACGCAGTATTTT. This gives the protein CASSAGGQTDTQYF.

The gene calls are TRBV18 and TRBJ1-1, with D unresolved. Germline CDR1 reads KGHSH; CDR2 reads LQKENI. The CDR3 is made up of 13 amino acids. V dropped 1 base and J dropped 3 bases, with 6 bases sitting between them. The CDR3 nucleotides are TGTGCCAGCTCACCACTCCAGGACACTGAAGCTTTCTTT. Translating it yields CASSPLQDTEAFF.

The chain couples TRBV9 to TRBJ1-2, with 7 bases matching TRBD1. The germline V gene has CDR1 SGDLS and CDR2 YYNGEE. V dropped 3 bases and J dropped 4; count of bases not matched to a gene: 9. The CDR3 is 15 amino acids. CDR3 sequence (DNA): TGTGCCAGCAGCGACCCCCAGGGGGAGGCCTATGGCTACACCTTC. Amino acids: CASSDPQGEAYGYTF. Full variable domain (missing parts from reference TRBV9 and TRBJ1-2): DSGVTQTPKHLITATGQRVTLRCSPRSGDLSVYWYQQSLDQGLQFLIQYYNGEERAKGNILERFSAQQFPDLHSELNLSSLELGDSALYFCASSDPQGEAYGYTFGSGTRLTVV.